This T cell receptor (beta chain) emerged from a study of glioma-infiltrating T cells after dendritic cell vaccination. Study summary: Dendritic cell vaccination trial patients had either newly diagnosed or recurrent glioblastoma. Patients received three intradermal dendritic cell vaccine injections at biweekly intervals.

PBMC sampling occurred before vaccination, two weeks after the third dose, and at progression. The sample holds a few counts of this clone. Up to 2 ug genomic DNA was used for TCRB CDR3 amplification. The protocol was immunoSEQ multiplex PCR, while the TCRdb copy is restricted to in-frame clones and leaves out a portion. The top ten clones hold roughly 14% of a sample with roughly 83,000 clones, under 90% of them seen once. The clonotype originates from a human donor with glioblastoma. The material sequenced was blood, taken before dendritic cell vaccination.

As DNA, the CDR3 is TGTGCCAGCAGCCTCTCACTAGTCCAAGAGACCCAGTACTTC. Protein sequence: CASSLSLVQETQYF. The J gene is TRBJ2-5, the V gene TRBV14, with D possibly TRBD2 on 5 matching bases. CDR1 SGHDN and CDR2 FVKESK come from the germline V gene. This CDR3 is 14 amino acids long. V was cut by 4 bases and J by 1 base, with 10 bases left in between.